The rows below give T cell receptor beta chains drawn from one sample of a study of blood T cell repertoires in COVID-19. Assay: immunoSEQ multiplex PCR; the TCRdb copy retains only in-frame clones and omits some. The sample gives 250,000 to 300,000 clones, 90% of which show up once; roughly 2% is in the top ten. The sequencing input was peripheral blood. The receptors were sampled from an older woman with COVID-19, enrolled during active disease. Each CDR3 is given with its conserved first and last residue. The D gene is left open where the match is weak. Clone size, where shown, is once, few, many, or a class for clones that have expanded.

J: TRBJ2-2; D: .; V: TRBV18; size: .; DNA: TGTGCCAGCTCACCACGTTTCTCAGGGTCCCTGAACACCGGGGAGCTGTTTTTT; CDR3: CASSPRFSGSLNTGELFF
J: TRBJ2-1; D: .; V: TRBV14; size: .; DNA: TGTGCCAGCAGCCAAGATTGGACAGCCACCTACAATGAGCAGTTCTTC; CDR3: CASSQDWTATYNEQFF
J: TRBJ2-7; D: .; V: TRBV9; size: .; DNA: TGTGCCAGCAGCGCCAGGGTAGGGTCCTACGAGCAGTACTTC; CDR3: CASSARVGSYEQYF
J: TRBJ1-2; D: TRBD1; V: TRBV25-1; size: .; DNA: TGTGCCAGTTCGGACAGGGGATTCTATGGCTACACCTTC; CDR3: CASSDRGFYGYTF
J: TRBJ1-2; D: .; V: TRBV3-1/TRBV3-2; size: .; DNA: TGTGCCAGCAGCCAAGGAGGCGGAAGGAGCAGCGGTGGCTACACCTTC; CDR3: CASSQGGGRSSGGYTF
J: TRBJ2-5; D: .; V: TRBV3-1/TRBV3-2; size: .; DNA: TGTGCCAGCAGCCGGCAAGGACTCACCCAAGAGACCCAGTACTTC; CDR3: CASSRQGLTQETQYF
J: TRBJ1-5; D: TRBD1; V: TRBV2; size: .; DNA: TGTGCCAGCAGCGGAGACAGGGATGGCAATCAGCCCCAGCATTTT; CDR3: CASSGDRDGNQPQHF
J: TRBJ2-1; D: .; V: TRBV19; size: once; DNA: TGTGCCAGTAGTATAGTCCCAGAATACAATGAGCAGTTCTTC; CDR3: CASSIVPEYNEQFF
J: TRBJ2-2; D: .; V: TRBV2; size: .; DNA: TGTGCCAGCAGTGAAGCGGCGCGGAGGGTTAACACCGGGGAGCTGTTTTTT; CDR3: CASSEAARRVNTGELFF
J: TRBJ1-1; D: .; V: TRBV19; size: .; DNA: TGTGCCAGTAGTATAGGCCCCCGGGGGAGGACTGAAGCTTTCTTT; CDR3: CASSIGPRGRTEAFF
J: TRBJ1-2; D: .; V: TRBV19; size: .; DNA: TGTGCCAGTGAGAGTATCTATGGCTACACCTTC; CDR3: CASESIYGYTF
J: TRBJ1-1; D: .; V: TRBV10-2; size: .; DNA: TGCGCCAGCAGTGTAGATGCGGGGAACACTGAAGCTTTCTTT; CDR3: CASSVDAGNTEAFF
J: TRBJ2-7; D: TRBD2; V: TRBV4-3; size: .; DNA: TGCGCCAGCAGCCAAGACCCGGGGGGGCCCTACGAGCAGTACTTC; CDR3: CASSQDPGGPYEQYF
J: TRBJ2-7; D: .; V: TRBV27; size: .; DNA: TGTGCCAGCAGTACCCGGAGCCCCGAATTCACGACCGCTTCCTACGAGCAGTACTTC; CDR3: CASSTRSPEFTTASYEQYF
J: TRBJ2-2; D: TRBD1; V: TRBV7-7; size: .; DNA: TGTGCTAGCAGCTTAGATGGGACAGACACCGGGGAGCTGTTTTTT; CDR3: CASSLDGTDTGELFF
J: TRBJ1-2; D: .; V: TRBV12-5; size: .; DNA: TGTGCTAGTGGTTTAACCGACAGGATATACTATGGCTACACCTTC; CDR3: CASGLTDRIYYGYTF
J: TRBJ1-2; D: TRBD1; V: TRBV12-3/TRBV12-4; size: .; DNA: TGTGCCAGCAGAGAGACGGGACAGCCTGGCTACACCTTC; CDR3: CASRETGQPGYTF
J: TRBJ1-1; D: .; V: TRBV7-2; size: .; DNA: TGTGCCAGCAGCGCCCCGGGACTGAGGAACACTGAAGCTTTCTTT; CDR3: CASSAPGLRNTEAFF
J: TRBJ1-1; D: .; V: TRBV5-6; size: .; DNA: TGTGCCAGCAGCTTGGGGACAGCGAACACTGAAGCTTTCTTT; CDR3: CASSLGTANTEAFF
J: TRBJ1-1; D: TRBD1; V: TRBV10-3; size: .; DNA: TGTGCCATCAGTGGACAGGGGGCTCGGGTTACTGAAGCTTTCTTT; CDR3: CAISGQGARVTEAFF
J: TRBJ2-7; D: TRBD1; V: TRBV7-9; size: .; DNA: TGTGCCAGCAGCTTAGGCGGGACAGGGGCACGGGACGAGCAGTACTTC; CDR3: CASSLGGTGARDEQYF
J: TRBJ1-5; D: .; V: TRBV5-6; size: once; DNA: TGTGCCAGCAGCTTGGCCGGACAGCCCTATCAGCCCCAGCATTTT; CDR3: CASSLAGQPYQPQHF
J: TRBJ1-4; D: TRBD1; V: TRBV4-3; size: .; DNA: TGCGCCAGCAGCCAAGAGGGGACAGAGAATGAAAAACTGTTTTTT; CDR3: CASSQEGTENEKLFF